Below are 32 T cell receptor beta chains sequenced from a single sample in a study of cytomegalovirus exposure and HLA in healthy donors. Both 60 Vbeta primers and 13 Jbeta primers went into the PCR. Sequencing was performed with immunoSEQ multiplex PCR; in TCRdb, only in-frame clones are kept and a portion is missing. The table includes approximately 170,000 clones, around 80% detected once. Sequenced material: PBMCs. The receptors derive from a woman between 45 and 65 years old in good health and CMV-seropositive.

The CDR3 loop is CASRSTGSGYTF. For the CDR3, the DNA is TGTGCCAGCAGGTCCACAGGATCTGGCTACACCTTC. The rearrangement uses TRBV27 and TRBJ1-2; perhaps TRBD1 as D (5 bases). This CDR3 has 12 residues. Germline CDR1 is MNHEY and CDR2 is SMNVEV (reference sequence). The ends were cut back, 6 bases at V and 7 bases at J, with 12 bases in the middle.

The chain combines TRBV6-6 with TRBJ1-1, with a tentative D call TRBD1 (5 bases). Germline V gene data show CDR1 as MNHNY and CDR2 as SVGAGI (reference sequence). The V gene lost 2 bases and the J gene lost 1 base, with 11 bases spanning the gap. This CDR3 spans 15 amino acids. As DNA, the CDR3 is TGTGCCAGCAGTTACAGCAGGGCTCAGAACACTGAAGCTTTCTTT. Translation: CASSYSRAQNTEAFF.

Comments on this clone: Other DNA sequences in the same sample also yield this CDR3. The V gene is TRBV6-4, the J gene TRBJ1-2, with 7 bases lining up with TRBD1. The junction had 1 base not matched to a gene; V was cut back by 0 bases and J by 0 bases. Germline V gene data show CDR1 as MRHNA and CDR2 as SNTAGT. The CDR3 extends over 15 amino acids. CDR3: CASSDSTGANYGYTF. The DNA of the CDR3 is TGTGCCAGCAGTGACTCAACAGGGGCTAACTATGGCTACACCTTC.

The V call is TRBV5-1, the J call TRBJ2-3, with D tentatively TRBD1 (5 bases). CDR1 is SGHRS, CDR2 YFSETQ, per germline. The CDR3 consists of 14 residues. V lost 4 bases, J lost 6 bases, and 15 bases lay in between. CDR3 amino acids: CASSPLGVRDTQYF. Here the CDR3 DNA reads TGCGCCAGCAGCCCCCTAGGGGTAAGGGATACGCAGTATTTT.

The rearrangement joins TRBV4-3 to TRBJ2-2; 13 nucleotides line up with TRBD2. The CDR3 is made up of 19 amino acids. Germline CDR1 and CDR2: LGHNA and YSLEER. J was trimmed by 7 bases and V by 0 bases; bases with no gene match: 11. CDR3 loop: CASSQEFQLAGGPVGELFF. The CDR3 nucleotides are TGCGCCAGCAGCCAAGAATTCCAACTAGCGGGGGGGCCAGTCGGGGAGCTGTTTTTT.

The chain recombines TRBV28 with TRBJ2-7; D possibly corresponds to TRBD1 (5 bases). The V gene's germline CDR1 is MDHEN and CDR2 SYDVKM. CDR3 length: 14 amino acids. With 3 bases removed from V and 6 bases from J, the gap between germline ends came to 15 bases. CDR3 sequence reads: CASSLAGNAVEQYF. DNA for the CDR3: TGTGCCAGCAGTTTGGCAGGGAATGCTGTCGAGCAGTACTTC.

The chain has TRBV7-2 and TRBJ2-5; 11 nucleotides agree with TRBD2. The CDR3 is made up of 15 amino acids. Losses at the gene ends were 7 bases for V and 4 bases for J; bases not matched to a gene: 8. The germline gives CDR1 SGHTA, CDR2 FQGNSA. CDR3 sequence reads: CASTIVAGGGETQYF. CDR3 in DNA: TGTGCCAGCACCATCGTAGCGGGGGGGGGAGAGACCCAGTACTTC.

The rearrangement links TRBV7-2 to TRBJ2-7, with 9 nucleotides matching TRBD2. This CDR3 contains 15 residues. The V gene end was trimmed by 5 bases and the J gene end by 5 bases; junction bases not matched to a gene: 10. CDR1 and CDR2 (germline): SGHTA, FQGNSA. CDR3 in amino acids: CASSATIAGGNEQYF. The DNA of the CDR3 is TGTGCCAGCAGCGCAACAATTGCGGGAGGGAACGAGCAGTACTTC.

The chain recombines TRBV12-1 with TRBJ1-1. TRBV12-1 is termed a pseudogene. The CDR3 has 13 residues. The CDR3 sequence is CASWGDRNTEAFF. The CDR3 bases are TGTGCCAGCTGGGGGGACCGGAACACTGAAGCTTTCTTT.

The chain uses TRBV11-2 and TRBJ1-4; 10 bases agree with TRBD1. Per the germline V gene, CDR1 is SGHAT and CDR2 is FQNNGV. This CDR3 contains 16 residues. With 6 bases clipped from V and 4 bases from J, the junction kept 8 bases outside the gene matches. The CDR3 loop reads CASSPGTGEINEKLFF. CDR3 sequence (DNA): TGTGCCAGCAGTCCAGGGACAGGGGAGATTAATGAAAAACTGTTTTTT.

The rearrangement uses TRBV21-1 and TRBJ1-6; the table's D call TRBD1 went unverified against the DNA. TRBV21-1 is an annotated pseudogene. The CDR3 runs to 14 residues. The CDR3 sequence: CASSKGQDNSPLHF. The CDR3 region has the DNA TGTGCCAGCAGCAAAGGACAGGATAATTCACCCCTCCACTTT.

In this sample, this clone turned up a few times. This chain links TRBV29-1 with TRBJ1-2; D is ambiguous. Trimming took off 5 bases at V and 3 bases at J, with 16 bases between the two ends. Germline V gene data show CDR1 as SQVTM and CDR2 as ANQGSEA. The CDR3 totals 14 residues. CDR3 DNA: TGCAGCGTTTCGAACCTCCTCAGCGACTATGGCTACACCTTC. Residues: CSVSNLLSDYGYTF.

This chain joins TRBV7-2 and TRBJ2-5; a weak D match, TRBD1 (5 bases). The J call could be wrong; TRBJ2-7 is a better fit for the DNA end. CDR3 length: 14 amino acids. The germline gives CDR1 SGHTA, CDR2 FQGNSA. The CDR3: CASSLVTGTYEQYF. CDR3 DNA: TGTGCCAGCAGCTTAGTTACAGGAACCTACGAGCAGTACTTC.

This CDR3 is CASSRTGSEQYF. In DNA form, the CDR3 reads TGTGCCAGCTCACGTACAGGGTCGGAGCAGTACTTC. The rearrangement links TRBV18 to TRBJ2-7, with TRBD1 as a possible D gene (6 bases). The CDR3 length is 12 residues. CDR1 is KGHSH and CDR2 is LQKENI in the germline V gene. Trimming removed 4 bases from V and 7 bases from J, with 11 bases in between.

This clone was seen a few times. V is TRBV19 and J is TRBJ1-5; D is perhaps TRBD1 (5 bases). The CDR3 is 13 amino acids. Germline CDR1 is LNHDA and CDR2 is SQIVND (reference sequence). V was clipped by 3 bases and J by 4 bases, with 7 bases between them. CDR3 in amino acids: CASSMGGNQPQHF. CDR3 nucleotides: TGTGCCAGTAGTATGGGGGGGAATCAGCCCCAGCATTTT.

The CDR3 sequence is CASSYKEGAQQPQHF. The CDR3, as DNA: TGTGCCAGCAGTTATAAGGAGGGGGCCCAGCAGCCCCAGCATTTT. The V call is TRBV6-6, the J call TRBJ1-5; 7 bases fit TRBD1. The ends lost 3 bases at V and 7 bases at J; junction bases unmatched: 9. The CDR3 runs 15 residues. CDR1 is MNHNY, CDR2 SVGAGI, per germline (reference sequence).

The V and J genes are TRBV7-2 and TRBJ2-7, with 7 bases fitting TRBD1. With 5 bases clipped from V and 3 bases from J, the junction kept 10 bases outside the gene matches. The CDR3 extends over 15 amino acids. Germline CDR1 reads SGHTA; CDR2 reads FQGNSA. The CDR3 reads CASSPRIDRDYEQYF. In DNA, the CDR3 is TGTGCCAGCAGCCCCCGAATCGACAGGGACTACGAGCAGTACTTC.

This chain uses TRBV15 with TRBJ1-3, with D perhaps TRBD1 (6 bases). Trimming cost V 3 bases and J 4 bases, with 13 bases left between them. This CDR3 has 15 amino acids. Per the germline V gene, CDR1 is LNHNV and CDR2 is YYDKDF (reference sequence). The CDR3 region has the DNA TGTGCCACCAGCAGCGGGGGGCAAACGGGAAACACCATATATTTT. Translating it yields CATSSGGQTGNTIYF.

A word on this clone: The same CDR3 is also encoded by other DNA sequences in this sample. The CDR3 reads CASSRARPIMNTEAFF. In DNA, the CDR3 is TGTGCCAGCAGTCGCGCTAGGCCTATCATGAACACTGAAGCTTTCTTT. The chain couples TRBV27 to TRBJ1-1; D is unclear. V gave up 5 bases and J gave up 0 bases, with 16 bases separating them. Germline assignment: CDR1 MNHEY and CDR2 SMNVEV (reference sequence). This CDR3 is 16 amino acids long.

The chain carries TRBV19 and TRBJ1-2; D perhaps matches TRBD1 (5 bases). Germline V gene sequence: CDR1 LNHDA, CDR2 SQIVND (reference sequence). V dropped 4 bases and J dropped 1 base, with 16 bases sitting between them. CDR3 length: 16 amino acids. The CDR3 sequence is CASSRDRGLINYGYTF. The CDR3 bases are TGTGCCAGTAGTAGAGACCGGGGACTCATTAACTATGGCTACACCTTC.

The CDR3, as DNA: TGTGCCACCTATCTTTACCGGGACAGGGCATATAGCAATCAGCCCCAGCATTTT. This sequence encodes CATYLYRDRAYSNQPQHF. The chain is built from TRBV28 and TRBJ1-5; 9 nucleotides match TRBD1. With 10 bases clipped from V and 0 bases from J, the junction kept 16 bases outside the gene matches. Germline values: CDR1 MDHEN, CDR2 SYDVKM. The CDR3 runs 18 residues.

The sample holds a few counts of this clone. J is TRBJ2-3 and V is TRBV5-4; 12 nucleotides agree with TRBD2. CDR3 size: 16 residues. Trimming at V came to 0 bases and at J to 7 bases, leaving 6 bases not matched to a gene. Germline lookup yields CDR1 SGHNT and CDR2 YYREEE (reference sequence). The CDR3 DNA reads TGTGCCAGCAGCTTGGTGGGCGGACTAGCGGGAAATACGCAGTATTTT. Its translation is CASSLVGGLAGNTQYF.

The chain links TRBV5-4 to TRBJ1-5; weak D call: TRBD1 (6 bases). Per germline, CDR1 SGHNT and CDR2 YYREEE (reference sequence). Trimming pared 2 bases from V and 4 bases from J, leaving 7 bases between. The CDR3 consists of 13 residues. CDR3 sequence reads: CASSFQGNQPQHF. Written as DNA, the CDR3 is TGTGCCAGCAGCTTTCAGGGGAATCAGCCCCAGCATTTT.

This sequence joins TRBV5-4 and TRBJ1-3; the match to TRBD1 covers 7 bases. Germline V gene data show CDR1 as SGHNT and CDR2 as YYREEE (reference sequence). The trim removed 0 bases at V and 1 base at J, leaving 4 bases unmatched. The CDR3 has 16 amino acids. CDR3 protein: CASSLGAGGSGNTIYF. The CDR3 DNA follows: TGTGCCAGCAGCTTGGGCGCAGGGGGTTCTGGAAACACCATATATTTT.

This clone has a handful of counts. This chain connects TRBV6-4 to TRBJ2-5; perhaps TRBD1 as D (5 bases). The germline gives CDR1 MRHNA, CDR2 SNTAGT. The CDR3 totals 14 residues. Trimming pared 2 bases from V and 5 bases from J, leaving 12 bases between. CDR3 region: CASSDGAGSETQYF. The CDR3 DNA follows: TGTGCCAGCAGTGACGGGGCAGGCTCGGAGACCCAGTACTTC.

This rearrangement joins TRBV5-4 to TRBJ2-7, with D possibly TRBD2 on 6 matching bases. The DNA end is more similar to TRBJ2-1, so the J call may be wrong. This CDR3 has 15 residues. Germline-derived CDR1 and CDR2 are SGHNT and YYREEE (reference sequence). This CDR3 reads CASTWSGGTSNEQFF. CDR3 sequence (DNA): TGTGCCAGCACCTGGAGTGGCGGGACTTCTAATGAGCAGTTCTTC.

The chain's CDR3 is CASSRREGETQYF. CDR3 sequence (DNA): TGTGCCAGCAGTCGACGGGAAGGGGAGACCCAGTACTTC. The V gene is TRBV27, the J gene TRBJ2-5; D might be TRBD2 (5 bases). V was shortened by 5 bases and J by 5 bases, with 12 bases between the two germline ends. This CDR3 comprises 13 residues. CDR1 is MNHEY and CDR2 is SMNVEV in the germline V gene (reference sequence).

The rearrangement uses TRBV18 and TRBJ1-1; TRBD1 matches 8 bases. The germline V gene has CDR1 KGHSH and CDR2 LQKENI. The CDR3 loop spans 12 amino acids. V lost 2 bases to trimming and J lost 8 bases; unmatched junction nucleotides: 1. The chain's CDR3 is CASSPGTGEAFF. The CDR3 DNA follows: TGTGCCAGCTCACCAGGGACAGGAGAAGCTTTCTTT.

The V call is TRBV7-2, the J call TRBJ2-3; 7 nucleotides agree with TRBD1. Trimming took 5 bases from V and 1 from J; bases not matched to a gene: 9. The length of the CDR3 is 16 residues. Germline assignment: CDR1 SGHTA and CDR2 FQGNSA. The CDR3 region has the DNA TGTGCCAGCAGCCTCCCGGCCACAGGGGGCACAGATACGCAGTATTTT. Amino acids: CASSLPATGGTDTQYF.

This clone was observed many times. The DNA of the CDR3 is TGTGCCAGCAGCTTGGGGGGTCGAGGGACTGAAGCTTTCTTT. Amino acids: CASSLGGRGTEAFF. The chain joins TRBV7-8 to TRBJ1-1, with D perhaps matching TRBD1 (5 bases). CDR1 is SGHVS, CDR2 FQNEAQ, per germline. The V gene lost 3 bases and the J gene lost 5 bases, with 13 bases spanning the gap. This CDR3 is 14 amino acids long.

This clone appeared a few times. This chain joins TRBV4-3 and TRBJ2-2; 10 positions match TRBD1. Germline assignment: CDR1 LGHNA and CDR2 YSLEER. The junction had 4 bases not matched to a gene; V was cut back by 0 bases and J by 3 bases. The CDR3 is made up of 17 amino acids. For the CDR3, the DNA is TGCGCCAGCAGCCAAGAGACAGGGGGCCTGTACACCGGGGAGCTGTTTTTT. Residues: CASSQETGGLYTGELFF.

This clone was seen more than once but under ten times. CDR3 DNA: TGTGCCAGCAGCTTAGGGGCATGGACTAGCGGGGGCAACTACAATGAGCAGTTCTTC. Encoded protein: CASSLGAWTSGGNYNEQFF. This sequence joins TRBV7-9 and TRBJ2-1, with 13 bases identical to TRBD2. From germline, CDR1 is SEHNR and CDR2 FQNEAQ (reference sequence). The V segment lost 1 base and the J segment 3 bases; nucleotides outside the gene matches: 9. The CDR3 loop spans 19 amino acids.